The 14 T cell receptor beta chains below were found in one sample sequenced in a study of beta chain features in type 1 diabetes. The sequenced template was cDNA made from the entire isolated RNA. Data came from immunoSEQ multiplex PCR; TCRdb stores just in-frame clones and leaves some out. The sample lists about 370,000 clones; about 15% were seen once. The specimen was naive CD4+ T cells from blood. These receptors were collected from a woman between 18 and 30 years old in good health.

This clone was counted a few times. The chain employs TRBV30 and TRBJ1-1; D call uncertain. Germline CDR1 is GTSNPN and CDR2 is SVGIG (reference sequence). The CDR3 length is 14 residues. The V end was cut by 3 bases, the J end by 1 base, with 12 bases between. CDR3 residues: CAWSKETRNTEAFF. CDR3 DNA: TGTGCCTGGAGCAAAGAGACAAGGAACACTGAAGCTTTCTTT. Full variable domain (remainder filled in from reference TRBV30 and TRBJ1-1): SQTIHQWPATLVQPVGSPLSLECTVEGTSNPNLYWYRQAAGRGLQLLFYSVGIGQISSEVPQNLSASRPQDRQFILSSKKLLLSDSGFYLCAWSKETRNTEAFFGQGTRLTVV.

On this clone: Other DNA sequences in this sample translate to the same CDR3. The V gene is TRBV7-3, the J gene TRBJ1-2; 7 bases match TRBD1. V gave up 3 bases and J gave up 2 bases; unmatched junction bases: 0. Germline loops: CDR1 SGHTA, CDR2 FQGTGA. This CDR3 spans 13 amino acids. CDR3 sequence: CASSLGQNYGYTF. DNA of the CDR3: TGTGCCAGCAGCTTGGGACAGAACTATGGCTACACCTTC.

This clone has just a few counts. The chain combines TRBV7-9 with TRBJ1-1, with a weak D call TRBD1 (5 bases). Germline CDR1 and CDR2: SEHNR and FQNEAQ (reference sequence). This CDR3 region has 14 residues. Trimming cost V 0 bases and J 0 bases, with 5 bases left between them. CDR3 DNA: TGTGCCAGCAGCTTAGCAGGGGTGAACACTGAAGCTTTCTTT. Its translation is CASSLAGVNTEAFF.

The chain employs TRBV5-4 and TRBJ2-3, with 8 positions matching TRBD2. The J segment lost 1 base and the V segment lost 7 bases, leaving 2 bases of the junction unmatched. The CDR3 has 13 amino acids. CDR1 and CDR2 from the germline V gene are SGHNT and YYREEE (reference sequence). DNA of the CDR3: TGTGCCAGCCTACTAGCGGGCACAGATACGCAGTATTTT. It is translated as CASLLAGTDTQYF.

This clone was picked up a small number of times. The rearrangement joins TRBV7-9 to TRBJ1-5; the D gene is possibly TRBD1 (6 bases). In germline, CDR1 is SEHNR, CDR2 FQNEAQ (reference sequence). Trimming took 8 bases from V and 7 from J, leaving 18 bases between them. CDR3 length: 14 amino acids. In nucleotides, the CDR3 is TGTGCCAGCTCCCGGGGGGGGGCAGGGCAGCCCCAGCATTTT. It encodes CASSRGGAGQPQHF.

CDR3 protein: CASSLLRGNNEQFF. The CDR3 DNA is TGTGCCAGCAGTTTATTGCGGGGGAACAATGAGCAGTTCTTC. V and J are TRBV2 and TRBJ2-1, with 7 bases lining up with TRBD2. CDR1 is SNHLY, CDR2 FYNNEI, per germline. The CDR3 contains 14 residues. V was pared by 5 bases and J by 5 bases, with 6 bases of the junction left unmatched.

This clone was observed a handful of times. CDR3 sequence (DNA): TGTGCCATCAGTGACCTGGGACAGGGCCAAGAGACCCAGTACTTC. Residues: CAISDLGQGQETQYF. The chain couples TRBV10-3 to TRBJ2-5, with 9 bases fitting TRBD1. This CDR3 comprises 15 residues. CDR1 and CDR2 (germline): ENHRY, SYGVKD. V lost 3 bases and J lost 1; bases outside the gene matches: 3.

In its sample, this clone was seen a few times. The chain has TRBV7-2 and TRBJ1-2; D is ambiguous. Germline V gene data show CDR1 as SGHTA and CDR2 as FQGNSA. This CDR3 spans 12 amino acids. With 2 bases removed from V and 4 bases from J, the gap between germline ends came to 5 bases. CDR3 DNA sequence: TGTGCCAGCAGCTTATGGCCCTATGGCTACACCTTC. Residues: CASSLWPYGYTF.

In its sample, this clone was seen a few times. The J gene is TRBJ2-5, the V gene TRBV7-2, with a possible D match to TRBD1 (6 bases). The CDR3 sequence is 15 residues long. V was cut by 4 bases and J by 3 bases, with 15 bases left in between. CDR1 SGHTA and CDR2 FQGNSA come from the germline V gene. CDR3 residues: CASSSQTGAKETQYF. As DNA, the CDR3 is TGTGCCAGCAGCTCACAGACAGGAGCGAAAGAGACCCAGTACTTC.

Here the CDR3 reads CASISVGGLAEQFF. Here the CDR3 DNA reads TGTGCCAGCATCTCGGTAGGAGGGCTAGCGGAGCAGTTCTTC. The chain carries TRBV7-9 and TRBJ2-1; maybe TRBD2 (6 bases). The germline V gene encodes CDR1 SEHNR and CDR2 FQNEAQ (reference sequence). Trimming removed 7 bases from V and 10 bases from J, with 20 bases in between. The CDR3 runs 14 residues.

The chain carries TRBV29-1 and TRBJ2-5; 13 bases are shared with TRBD2. CDR1 is SQVTM, CDR2 ANQGSEA, per germline. This CDR3 comprises 15 residues. After removal of 4 bases from V and 4 bases from J, the junction contained 6 bases not matched to a gene. The DNA for the CDR3 is TGCAGCGTTGGCACTAGCGGGAGGGCCCGAGAGACCCAGTACTTC. Translated: CSVGTSGRARETQYF.

This clone turned up a few times. J is TRBJ1-1 and V is TRBV18; a possible D gene is TRBD1 (5 bases). V was trimmed by 4 bases and J by 0 bases, leaving 15 bases between them. This CDR3 has 16 residues. In germline, CDR1 is KGHSH, CDR2 LQKENI. In nucleotides, the CDR3 is TGTGCCAGCTCACACTTAGACAGTCCTATGAACACTGAAGCTTTCTTT. Residues: CASSHLDSPMNTEAFF.

The rearrangement uses TRBV5-6 and TRBJ2-4; weak D call: TRBD1 (6 bases). The CDR3 covers 12 residues. V gave up 4 bases and J gave up 6 bases, with 8 bases separating them. CDR1 is SGHDT and CDR2 is YYEEEE in the germline V gene. This chain's CDR3 is CASSMDRNIQYF. CDR3 coding DNA: TGTGCCAGCAGCATGGACAGAAACATTCAGTACTTC. Full variable domain (remainder filled in from reference TRBV5-6 and TRBJ2-4): DAGVTQSPTHLIKTRGQQVTLRCSPKSGHDTVSWYQQALGQGPQFIFQYYEEEERQRGNFPDRFSGHQFPNYSSELNVNALLLGDSALYLCASSMDRNIQYFGAGTRLSVL.

This clone turned up a few times. The CDR3 nucleotides read TGTGCCAGCAGGCCCCCCGCCCTAGAATACAATGAGCAGTTCTTC. Translation: CASRPPALEYNEQFF. This sequence joins TRBV7-2 and TRBJ2-1; D unclear. CDR3 length: 15 amino acids. The germline gives CDR1 SGHTA, CDR2 FQGNSA. Deletions cut 6 bases from V and 4 bases from J, with 16 bases between.